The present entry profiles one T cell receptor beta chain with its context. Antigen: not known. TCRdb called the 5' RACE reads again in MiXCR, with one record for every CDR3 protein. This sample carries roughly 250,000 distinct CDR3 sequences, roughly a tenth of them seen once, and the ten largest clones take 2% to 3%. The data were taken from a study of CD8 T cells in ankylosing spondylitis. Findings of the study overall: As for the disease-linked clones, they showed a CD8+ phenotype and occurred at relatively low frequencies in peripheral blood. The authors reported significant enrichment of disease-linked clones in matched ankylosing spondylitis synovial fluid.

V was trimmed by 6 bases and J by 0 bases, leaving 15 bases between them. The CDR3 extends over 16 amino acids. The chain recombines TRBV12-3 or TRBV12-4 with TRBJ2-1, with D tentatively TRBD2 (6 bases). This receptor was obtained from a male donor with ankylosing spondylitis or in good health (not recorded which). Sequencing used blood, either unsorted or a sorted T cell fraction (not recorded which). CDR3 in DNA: TGTGCCAGCAGCCTTGGGGGGATTGCCTCCTACAATGAGCAGTTCTTC. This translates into CASSLGGIASYNEQFF.